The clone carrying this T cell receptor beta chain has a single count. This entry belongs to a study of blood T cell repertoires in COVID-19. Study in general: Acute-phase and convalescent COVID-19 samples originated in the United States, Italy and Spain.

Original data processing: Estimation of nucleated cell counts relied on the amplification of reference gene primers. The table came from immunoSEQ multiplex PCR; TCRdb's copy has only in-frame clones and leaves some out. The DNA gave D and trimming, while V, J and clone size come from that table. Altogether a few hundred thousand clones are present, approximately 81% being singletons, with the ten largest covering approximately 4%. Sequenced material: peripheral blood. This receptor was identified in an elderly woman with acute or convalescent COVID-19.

The CDR3 DNA follows: TGTGCCAGCAGCCAAGGGGACAGGGCTTCAGATACGCAGTATTTT. It specifies CASSQGDRASDTQYF. The chain carries TRBV3-1 (or the pseudogene TRBV3-2) and TRBJ2-3, with 9 positions matching TRBD1. J lost 4 bases, V lost 1 base, and 3 bases had no gene match. The CDR3 extends over 15 amino acids. Germline V CDR1 and CDR2: LGHDT, YNNKEL (reference sequence).